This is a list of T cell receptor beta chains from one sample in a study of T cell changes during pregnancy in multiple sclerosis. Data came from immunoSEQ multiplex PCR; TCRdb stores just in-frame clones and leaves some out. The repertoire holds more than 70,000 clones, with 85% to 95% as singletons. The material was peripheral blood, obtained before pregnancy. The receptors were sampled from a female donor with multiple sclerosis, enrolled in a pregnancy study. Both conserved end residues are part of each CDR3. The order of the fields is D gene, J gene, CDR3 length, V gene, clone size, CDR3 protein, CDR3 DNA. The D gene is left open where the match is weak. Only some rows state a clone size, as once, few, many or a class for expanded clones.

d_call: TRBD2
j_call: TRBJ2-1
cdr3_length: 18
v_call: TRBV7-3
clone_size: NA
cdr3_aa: CASSDNGLAVPLLGEQFF
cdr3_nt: TGTGCCAGCAGCGACAACGGGCTAGCGGTTCCCCTATTAGGTGAGCAGTTCTTC

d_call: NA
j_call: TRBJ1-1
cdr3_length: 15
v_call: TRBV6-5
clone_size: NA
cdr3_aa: CASTGRARRGPEAFF
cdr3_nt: TGTGCCAGCACCGGCAGGGCCCGGCGGGGACCTGAAGCTTTCTTT

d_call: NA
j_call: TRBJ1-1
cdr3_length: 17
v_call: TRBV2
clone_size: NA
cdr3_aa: CASSGHREQAMNTEAFF
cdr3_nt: TGTGCCAGCAGTGGCCACAGGGAGCAGGCCATGAACACTGAAGCTTTCTTT

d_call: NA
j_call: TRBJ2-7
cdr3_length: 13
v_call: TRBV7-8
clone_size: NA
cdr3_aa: CASSSGMSYEQYF
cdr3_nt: TGTGCCAGCAGCTCCGGGATGTCCTACGAGCAGTACTTC

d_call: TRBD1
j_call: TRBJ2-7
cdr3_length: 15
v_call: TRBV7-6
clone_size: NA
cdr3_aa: CASSPSPTGSYEQYF
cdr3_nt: TGTGCCAGCAGCCCTAGCCCGACAGGGTCCTACGAGCAGTACTTC

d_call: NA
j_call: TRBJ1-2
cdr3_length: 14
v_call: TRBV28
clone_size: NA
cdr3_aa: CASSPWQGNYGYTF
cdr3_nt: TGTGCCAGCAGCCCCTGGCAGGGAAATTATGGCTACACCTTC

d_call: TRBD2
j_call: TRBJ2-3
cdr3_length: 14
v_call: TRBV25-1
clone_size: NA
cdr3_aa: CASSTRGGTDTQYF
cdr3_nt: TGTGCCAGCAGTACACGGGGGGGTACAGATACGCAGTATTTT

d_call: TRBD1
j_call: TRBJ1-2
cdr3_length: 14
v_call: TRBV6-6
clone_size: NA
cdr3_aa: CASSKGAHGYGYTF
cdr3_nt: TGTGCCAGCAGCAAGGGGGCGCACGGCTATGGCTACACCTTC

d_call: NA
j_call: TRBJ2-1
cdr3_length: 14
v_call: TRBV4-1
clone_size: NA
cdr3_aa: CASSQDGLINEQFF
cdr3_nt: TGCGCCAGCAGCCAAGATGGGCTGATCAATGAGCAGTTCTTC

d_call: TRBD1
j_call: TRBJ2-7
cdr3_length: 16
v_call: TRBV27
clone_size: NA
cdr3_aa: CASSALLGQGVFEQYF
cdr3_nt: TGTGCCAGCAGTGCCCTGCTAGGACAGGGGGTTTTCGAGCAGTACTTC

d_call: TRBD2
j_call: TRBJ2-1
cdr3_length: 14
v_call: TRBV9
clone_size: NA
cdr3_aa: CATGAGGSYNEQFF
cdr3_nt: TGTGCCACCGGGGCGGGGGGTTCCTACAATGAGCAGTTCTTC

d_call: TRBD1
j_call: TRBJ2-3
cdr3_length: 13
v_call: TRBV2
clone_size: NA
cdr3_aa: CASSGDRAHTQYF
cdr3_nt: TGTGCCAGCAGTGGGGACAGGGCCCATACGCAGTATTTT

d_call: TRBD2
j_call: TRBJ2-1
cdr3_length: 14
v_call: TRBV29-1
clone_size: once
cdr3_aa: CSGQKGLAGNEQFF
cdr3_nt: TGCAGCGGTCAGAAGGGACTAGCGGGAAATGAGCAGTTCTTC

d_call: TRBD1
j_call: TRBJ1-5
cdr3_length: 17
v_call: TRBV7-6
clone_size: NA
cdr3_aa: CASSLEDIHRGQQPQHF
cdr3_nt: TGTGCCAGCAGCCTCGAGGATATTCACAGGGGTCAACAGCCCCAGCATTTT

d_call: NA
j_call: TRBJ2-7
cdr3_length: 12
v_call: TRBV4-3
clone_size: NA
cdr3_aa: CASEGGAREQYF
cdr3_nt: TGCGCCAGCGAGGGCGGGGCGAGGGAGCAGTACTTC